Following are 16 T cell receptor beta chains from one sample sequenced in a study of graft-versus-host responses after intestinal transplantation (dated by TCRdb to about 2021). Library preparation was by the immunoSEQ multiplex PCR assay. TCRdb's version of the immuneACCESS table is confined to in-frame rearrangements and falls short of the full clone set. An unresolved V gene accounts for under half of the shortfall where checked; the remainder is of unknown origin. Counted in this sample were about 12,000 clones; over 90% of them appeared once. About 20% of the sample rests with the top ten. The sequencing used PBMCs, collected about 110 days after intestinal transplant. These receptors originate from a human patient who received an intestinal transplant, so some T cells may come from the graft donor.

The chain employs TRBV27 and TRBJ2-4, with 7 bases identical to TRBD1. The CDR3 consists of 16 residues. J was trimmed by 0 bases and V by 6 bases; bases with no gene match: 8. Germline CDR1 is MNHEY and CDR2 is SMNVEV (reference sequence). The CDR3 DNA sequence: TGTGCCAGCAGCCACAGGGGTGGATTAGCCAAAAACATTCAGTACTTC. It specifies CASSHRGGLAKNIQYF.

The gene calls are TRBV6-9 and TRBJ1-2; D call uncertain. V was cut by 6 bases and J by 3 bases, with 11 bases left in between. CDR3 size: 13 residues. Germline assignment: CDR1 MNHGY and CDR2 SVAAGI. The CDR3 reads CASSDDGYYGYTF. The CDR3, as DNA: TGTGCCAGCAGCGACGACGGGTACTATGGCTACACCTTC.

J is TRBJ2-1 and V is TRBV30, with 10 positions matching TRBD2. Germline values: CDR1 GTSNPN, CDR2 SVGIG (reference sequence). V dropped 3 bases and J dropped 7; count of bases not matched to a gene: 18. There are 18 residues in the CDR3. Here the CDR3 reads CAWSRHKASGSNRNEQFF. DNA of the CDR3: TGTGCCTGGAGCCGGCATAAGGCTAGCGGGAGTAATCGTAATGAGCAGTTCTTC.

The CDR3 nucleotides read TGTGCCAGCAGTTACCTCCAGGGGTTAATCGAGACCCAGTACTTC. This sequence encodes CASSYLQGLIETQYF. The chain employs TRBV6-5 and TRBJ2-5, with a weak D call TRBD1 (6 bases). The germline V gene has CDR1 MNHEY and CDR2 SVGAGI. The CDR3 loop spans 15 amino acids. The V end was cut by 2 bases, the J end by 5 bases, with 15 bases between.

The chain links TRBV9 to TRBJ2-5; 15 positions match TRBD2. Germline loops: CDR1 SGDLS, CDR2 YYNGEE. The CDR3 is 18 residues long. The trim removed 2 bases at V and 2 bases at J, leaving 7 bases unmatched. The CDR3 reads CASSVGTGLAGGQETQYF. CDR3 DNA: TGTGCCAGCAGCGTGGGGACCGGACTAGCGGGGGGGCAAGAGACCCAGTACTTC.

V is TRBV6-6 and J is TRBJ2-1; D is uncertain. The CDR3 is 16 residues long. V was trimmed by 4 bases and J by 2 bases, leaving 15 bases between them. The germline CDR1 and CDR2 sequences are MNHNY and SVGAGI (reference sequence). In DNA, the CDR3 is TGTGCCAGCAGTTTCTTGCTAGTGGGTCCCTACAATGAGCAGTTCTTC. This translates into CASSFLLVGPYNEQFF.

The chain joins TRBV7-9 to TRBJ2-7; TRBD1 agrees at 9 bases. There are 15 residues in the CDR3. Germline V gene sequence: CDR1 SEHNR, CDR2 FQNEAQ (reference sequence). Losses at the gene ends were 5 bases for V and 3 bases for J; bases not matched to a gene: 8. The DNA of the CDR3 is TGTGCCAGCAGCGCCCGACAGGGGGGAGACTACGAGCAGTACTTC. Protein: CASSARQGGDYEQYF.

This chain uses TRBV5-1 with TRBJ2-7; a possible D gene is TRBD1 (6 bases). The CDR3 is 15 residues long. From germline, CDR1 is SGHRS and CDR2 YFSETQ. Trimming cost V 2 bases and J 3 bases, with 15 bases left between them. The CDR3 bases are TGCGCCAGCAGCTTAGCACCGGGACAAAACTACGAGCAGTACTTC. It yields the protein CASSLAPGQNYEQYF.

The V call is TRBV9, the J call TRBJ1-2, with unresolved D. Trimming left V 7 bases short and J 4 bases short, with 20 bases between. CDR3 size: 15 residues. In germline, CDR1 is SGDLS, CDR2 YYNGEE. CDR3: CASLAASRKTYGYTF. The CDR3 DNA is TGTGCCAGCCTAGCAGCCTCAAGAAAGACCTATGGCTACACCTTC. Filled out from reference TRBV9 and TRBJ1-2, the complete variable domain reads DSGVTQTPKHLITATGQRVTLRCSPRSGDLSVYWYQQSLDQGLQFLIQYYNGEERAKGNILERFSAQQFPDLHSELNLSSLELGDSALYFCASLAASRKTYGYTFGSGTRLTVV.

This chain uses TRBV27 with TRBJ2-1; TRBD2 agrees at 7 bases. This CDR3 region has 19 residues. Trimming cost V 0 bases and J 0 bases; bases outside gene matches: 11. Germline V CDR1 and CDR2: MNHEY, SMNVEV (reference sequence). The CDR3 nucleotides are TGTGCCAGCAGTTTATCCTTAGCGGGTCTATTGAGCTCCTACAATGAGCAGTTCTTC. Its translation: CASSLSLAGLLSSYNEQFF.

This chain links TRBV2 with TRBJ2-7; 12 nucleotides align to TRBD2. The germline V gene encodes CDR1 SNHLY and CDR2 FYNNEI. Unmatched junction bases numbered 4, after V lost 4 bases and J lost 6 bases. The CDR3 is 14 amino acids. DNA of the CDR3: TGTGCCAGCAGTGCCCTAGCGGGAGGGAGCGAGCAGTACTTC. Its translation is CASSALAGGSEQYF.

The chain combines TRBV18 with TRBJ2-7, with D possibly matching TRBD2 (5 bases). Germline V CDR1 and CDR2: KGHSH, LQKENI. There are 13 residues in the CDR3. V lost 2 bases and J lost 4, with 9 bases in between. This chain's CDR3 is CASSPSTSYEQYF. The CDR3 nucleotides are TGTGCCAGCTCACCATCCACTAGTTACGAGCAGTACTTC.

The chain joins TRBV27 to TRBJ2-6, with a tentative D call TRBD2 (6 bases). CDR1 and CDR2 from the germline V gene are MNHEY and SMNVEV (reference sequence). The CDR3 runs to 16 residues. V lost 2 bases and J lost 3, with 11 bases in between. DNA for the CDR3: TGTGCCAGCAGTTTAGGGGGAGGTGATGGGGCCAACGTCCTGACTTTC. Protein: CASSLGGGDGANVLTF.

This rearrangement joins TRBV12-5 to TRBJ1-1; D ambiguous. This CDR3 contains 12 residues. V was shortened by 6 bases and J by 1 base, with 6 bases between the two germline ends. From germline, CDR1 is LGHNT and CDR2 FRNRAP. The CDR3 reads CASGDRNTEAFF. CDR3 DNA sequence: TGTGCTAGTGGGGATCGGAACACTGAAGCTTTCTTT.

Here the CDR3 reads CASRSDWDYTIYF. The DNA of the CDR3 is TGTGCCAGTAGGTCCGACTGGGATTACACCATATATTTT. J is TRBJ1-3 and V is TRBV19, with D unclear. The CDR3 has 13 residues. The V end lost 6 bases, the J end lost 8 bases, and 14 bases lay between the germline ends. Per the germline V gene, CDR1 is LNHDA and CDR2 is SQIVND (reference sequence).

V usage is TRBV6-4 and J usage is TRBJ2-2; D is uncertain. CDR3 size: 12 residues. V shed 6 bases and J shed 2 bases, with 4 bases lying between them. Germline V gene data show CDR1 as MRHNA and CDR2 as SNTAGT. CDR3 loop: CASRTNTGELFF. CDR3 nucleotides: TGTGCCAGCAGAACTAACACCGGGGAGCTGTTTTTT.